These T cell receptor beta chains were read from a single sample in a study of blood T cells in healthy people across ages. One entry per CDR3 protein results from TCRdb running MiXCR on the 5' RACE reads. The data hold about 2 million distinct CDR3 sequences, with 40% to 55% observed a single time. The sequencing sample was made of blood. The receptors come from a middle-aged woman in good health. Both conserved end residues are part of each CDR3. The order of the fields is D gene, J gene, clone size, CDR3 length, V gene, CDR3 protein, CDR3 DNA. A D gene is named only where the DNA matches it firmly. A clone size is listed for some rows: how often the clone was seen (once, few, many), or a class if it is expanded.

NA TRBJ2-1 NA 14 TRBV20-1 CSPIEAIGYNEQFF TGCAGTCCTATCGAGGCCATTGGCTACAATGAGCAGTTCTTC
NA TRBJ2-3 NA 15 TRBV6-5 CASNTGSASTDTQYF TGTGCCAGCAATACCGGCAGTGCTAGCACAGATACGCAGTATTTT
NA TRBJ1-4 NA 15 TRBV11-2 CASSLDLATNEKLFF TGTGCCAGCAGCTTAGATCTAGCAACTAATGAAAAACTGTTTTTT
NA TRBJ2-3 NA 14 TRBV29-1 CSVLRDPDTDTQYF TGCAGCGTCCTCCGAGACCCGGACACAGATACGCAGTATTTT
TRBD2 TRBJ2-5 NA 18 TRBV5-1 CASSSPGTSLARQETQYF TGCGCCAGCAGCTCCCCCGGGACTAGCTTGGCTCGTCAAGAGACCCAGTACTTC
TRBD2 TRBJ2-1 NA 15 TRBV4-2 CASSQDLTSGGAGFF TGTGCCAGCAGCCAAGATCTAACTAGCGGGGGGGCCGGGTTCTTC
NA TRBJ1-4 NA 13 TRBV12-3/TRBV12-4 CASSLRESGVLFF TGTGCCAGCAGTTTAAGAGAGAGTGGGGTACTGTTTTTT
NA TRBJ1-1 NA 14 TRBV27 CASSPLKVDTEAFF TGTGCCAGCAGTCCCCTAAAGGTGGACACTGAAGCTTTCTTT
TRBD1 TRBJ1-5 NA 14 TRBV7-2 CASSYRGRDQPQHF TGTGCCAGCAGCTACAGGGGGCGAGATCAGCCCCAGCATTTT
TRBD2 TRBJ2-3 NA 15 TRBV5-6 CASSLIGGAGDTQYF TGTGCCAGCAGCTTGATCGGGGGGGCCGGGGATACGCAGTATTTT
NA TRBJ2-1 NA 12 TRBV11-2 CASSSLFTEQFF TGTGCCAGCAGCTCTCTTTTCACTGAGCAGTTCTTC
TRBD2 TRBJ2-7 NA 14 TRBV6-2/TRBV6-3 CASSFGTRLYEQYF TGTGCCAGCAGTTTCGGGACTAGACTCTACGAGCAGTACTTC
NA TRBJ1-1 NA 12 TRBV7-9 CASSFGGGEAFF TGTGCCAGCAGCTTCGGTGGGGGTGAAGCTTTCTTT
NA TRBJ2-7 NA 15 TRBV11-2 CASSLGQEIPYEQYF TGTGCCAGCAGCTTAGGGCAGGAGATTCCCTACGAGCAGTACTTC
NA TRBJ1-2 NA 14 TRBV20-1 CSARDREKPRGYTF TGCAGTGCTAGAGATCGGGAAAAACCTCGCGGCTACACCTTC
TRBD1 TRBJ1-4 NA 13 TRBV6-2/TRBV6-3 CASDPTGGEKLFF TGTGCCAGCGACCCGACAGGGGGTGAAAAACTGTTTTTT
TRBD2 TRBJ2-1 NA 16 TRBV20-1 CSASSGTSGGAYEQFF TGCAGTGCTTCCTCCGGGACTAGCGGGGGGGCCTATGAGCAGTTCTTC
TRBD1 TRBJ1-2 NA 14 TRBV7-2 CASSPRQGFYGYTF TGTGCCAGCAGCCCTCGACAGGGGTTCTATGGCTACACCTTC
TRBD2 TRBJ2-3 few 18 TRBV6-5 CASSYSVSSGGVTDTQYF TGTGCCAGCAGTTACTCTGTTTCTAGCGGGGGAGTCACAGATACGCAGTATTTT
NA TRBJ2-5 NA 15 TRBV7-2 CASSLGRAREETQYF TGTGCCAGCAGCTTAGGGAGGGCCAGGGAGGAGACCCAGTACTTC
TRBD1 TRBJ2-5 NA 18 TRBV5-1 CASRSGTGAPAPEETQYF TGCGCCAGCAGGTCCGGGACAGGGGCCCCGGCCCCAGAAGAGACCCAGTACTTC
NA TRBJ2-5 few 15 TRBV5-6 CASSLASPSGETQYF TGTGCCAGCAGCTTGGCTTCGCCTTCGGGAGAGACCCAGTACTTC
NA TRBJ2-7 NA 15 TRBV3-1 CASSQDRGLAYEQYF TGTGCCAGCAGCCAAGATAGAGGGTTAGCCTACGAGCAGTACTTC
TRBD1 TRBJ2-7 NA 15 TRBV5-1 CASSSPRQGNDEQYF TGCGCCAGCAGCTCGCCCCGACAGGGGAACGACGAGCAGTACTTC
TRBD1 TRBJ1-6 NA 14 TRBV3-1 CASSHDRGLSPLHF TGTGCCAGCAGCCACGACAGGGGGCTTTCACCCCTCCACTTT
NA TRBJ2-5 NA 15 TRBV7-2 CASTKMGWPLETQYF TGTGCCAGCACCAAAATGGGGTGGCCGTTAGAGACCCAGTACTTC
NA TRBJ2-1 NA 13 TRBV20-1 CSAVGRGGNEQFF TGCAGTGCAGTCGGAAGGGGAGGCAATGAGCAGTTCTTC
NA TRBJ2-5 NA 13 TRBV20-1 CSANRDVQETQYF TGCAGTGCTAACCGGGACGTCCAAGAGACCCAGTACTTC
NA TRBJ2-7 NA 10 TRBV29-1 CSAPGDEQYF TGCAGCGCCCCGGGGGACGAGCAGTACTTC
NA TRBJ1-2 NA 16 TRBV7-2 CASSSLIVSSDYGYTF TGTGCCAGCAGCTCACTAATAGTCTCTTCGGACTATGGCTACACCTTC
NA TRBJ2-3 NA 16 TRBV7-2 CASSLAVTTSTDTQYF TGTGCCAGCAGCTTAGCGGTGACAACTAGCACAGATACGCAGTATTTT
TRBD1 TRBJ1-2 NA 15 TRBV4-1 CASSQGTGEMYGYTF TGCGCCAGCAGCCAAGGGACAGGGGAAATGTACGGCTACACCTTC
TRBD2 TRBJ2-7 NA 17 TRBV4-2 CASSQGVTSGGAYEQYF TGTGCCAGCAGCCAAGGCGTTACTAGCGGGGGGGCCTACGAGCAGTACTTC
NA TRBJ1-2 few 14 TRBV29-1 CSVEVQAGPYGYTF TGCAGCGTTGAAGTCCAGGCCGGACCGTATGGCTACACCTTC
TRBD2 TRBJ2-6 NA 18 TRBV28 CASRAGTSGGSGANVLTF TGTGCCAGCAGGGCCGGGACTAGCGGGGGTTCTGGGGCCAACGTCCTGACTTTC
NA TRBJ1-2 NA 14 TRBV12-3/TRBV12-4 CASSRWGFDYGYTF TGTGCCAGCAGCCGTTGGGGGTTTGACTATGGCTACACCTTC
NA TRBJ2-4 few 16 TRBV4-3 CASSEEVQGAKNIQYF TGCGCCAGCAGCGAAGAGGTACAGGGTGCCAAAAACATTCAGTACTTC
NA TRBJ1-2 NA 14 TRBV4-2 CASSQAGTNNGYTF TGTGCCAGCAGCCAAGCCGGGACAAATAATGGCTACACCTTC
NA TRBJ1-5 NA 12 TRBV15 CATSRGYQPQHF TGTGCCACCAGCAGAGGATATCAGCCCCAGCATTTT
NA TRBJ2-7 few 12 TRBV3-1 CASSQAIGEQYF TGTGCCAGCAGCCAAGCAATCGGCGAGCAGTACTTC
NA TRBJ2-1 few 17 TRBV7-2 CASSLAHGLTFYNEQFF TGTGCCAGCAGCTTAGCCCATGGACTAACATTTTACAATGAGCAGTTCTTC
TRBD2 TRBJ2-7 NA 13 TRBV7-2 CASSAGGRYEQYF TGTGCCAGCAGTGCGGGGGGGAGGTACGAGCAGTACTTC
NA TRBJ2-1 NA 10 TRBV20-1 CSASPREQFF TGCAGTGCTAGTCCGAGAGAGCAGTTCTTC
TRBD1 TRBJ2-7 once 14 TRBV20-1 CSAPGQGRSYEQYF TGCAGTGCCCCGGGACAGGGTCGCTCCTACGAGCAGTACTTC
NA TRBJ2-3 NA 16 TRBV28 CASSPLAVWVVDTQYF TGTGCCAGCAGTCCTTTAGCGGTTTGGGTGGTAGATACGCAGTATTTT
NA TRBJ1-2 NA 9 TRBV12-3/TRBV12-4 CASSLGYTF TGTGCCAGCAGTTTAGGCTACACCTTC
NA TRBJ1-5 NA 13 TRBV20-1 CSARDRGTTPQHF TGCAGTGCTAGAGACAGGGGCACCACGCCCCAGCATTTT
TRBD1 TRBJ2-3 NA 16 TRBV9 CASSVTDRGTTDTQYF TGTGCCAGCAGCGTAACAGACAGGGGGACAACAGATACGCAGTATTTT
TRBD2 TRBJ2-5 NA 16 TRBV7-2 CASSRGSGLEYETQYF TGTGCCAGCAGCCGAGGGTCCGGACTAGAGTATGAGACCCAGTACTTC
NA TRBJ1-2 NA 14 TRBV14 CASSQDSRYYGYTF TGTGCCAGCAGCCAGGACAGTCGGTACTATGGCTACACCTTC
TRBD1 TRBJ2-3 NA 16 TRBV20-1 CSAVQQGWIGSDTQYF TGCAGTGCTGTTCAACAGGGGTGGATCGGGTCAGATACGCAGTATTTT
NA TRBJ1-2 NA 11 TRBV20-1 CSARAGDGYTF TGCAGTGCTAGAGCAGGGGATGGCTACACCTTC
NA TRBJ2-7 few 14 TRBV2 CASSLLDSSYEQYF TGTGCCAGCAGTCTACTGGACTCGTCCTACGAGCAGTACTTC
TRBD2 TRBJ2-1 NA 16 TRBV24-1 CATSDPTGTSGGSPFF TGTGCCACCAGTGATCCTACCGGGACTAGCGGGGGTTCTCCGTTCTTC
NA TRBJ2-5 few 11 TRBV24-1 CATSQSGTQYF TGTGCCACCAGTCAGTCGGGGACCCAGTACTTC
TRBD2 TRBJ2-3 once 16 TRBV6-1 CASSEAAGTTTDTQYF TGTGCCAGCAGTGAAGCTGCCGGGACTACCACAGATACGCAGTATTTT